This TCR beta chain was captured in a study of T cell changes during pregnancy in multiple sclerosis. Sequencing used immunoSEQ multiplex PCR; TCRdb keeps in-frame clones, though not all of them. The sample contains about 89,000 clones, about 90% of which appear only once. The sequenced sample was peripheral blood, obtained after pregnancy. The origin of this receptor is a female donor in good health, enrolled as a control in a pregnancy study.

In nucleotides, the CDR3 is TGTGCCAGCAGCGAGCCTAGTTGGACCCAGTACTTC. Translation: CASSEPSWTQYF. V usage is TRBV6-1 and J usage is TRBJ2-5; D is uncertain. V was shortened by 6 bases and J by 7 bases, with 12 bases between the two germline ends. CDR1 MNHNS and CDR2 SASEGT come from the germline V gene. This CDR3 is 12 amino acids long.